This entry features one T cell receptor beta chain sequence. The antigen remains undetermined. The junction had 11 bases not matched to a gene; V was cut back by 2 bases and J by 9 bases. The CDR3 has 16 residues. Per germline, CDR1 LNHDA and CDR2 SQIVND (reference sequence). The data were obtained in a study of cytomegalovirus exposure and HLA in healthy donors. Study-wide points: Immune exposure information comprised only CMV serostatus. Cytomegalovirus status was reportedly diagnosed by the classifier with high sensitivity and specificity. Later examination showed HLA-associated TCR beta chains had greater clonal expansion than equally common others. Presence/absence analyses assumed roughly uniform sequencing depth across donors.

The study ran its PCR with 60 Vbeta and 13 Jbeta primers. Libraries were prepared by immunoSEQ multiplex PCR; TCRdb keeps only in-frame clonotypes and omits some of them. The table includes approximately 170,000 clones, approximately 82% detected once. The sequenced material came from PBMCs. V is TRBV19 and J is TRBJ2-1; TRBD2 matches 9 bases. This TCR was sampled from a male donor in good health and CMV-seronegative. CDR3 nucleotides: TGTGCCAGTAGTATACGACTAGCGGTCACCGGGGGTGAGCAGTTCTTC. Its translation is CASSIRLAVTGGEQFF.